The 8 T cell receptor beta chains below all came from one sample that was sequenced in a study of blood T cells in healthy people across ages (dated by TCRdb to between 2014 and 2017). Receptor amplification or capture employed 5' RACE. The listed sequencing device is Illumina HiSeq 2500. A second PCR of about 7 to 12 cycles was performed with a sample-barcoded 5' primer and a J-beta primer mix. The raw public data were reprocessed by TCRdb itself: fastp quality trimming at Q25, MiXCR clonotype calling, in-frame beta chains only. Records with the same CDR3 protein are collapsed into one entry carrying the most frequent genes and DNA. A total of around 1,700,000 distinct CDR3 sequences appear in this sample, under 30% of them only once. The ten largest make up 7.7% of the sample. Material for sequencing was blood. These receptors were taken from a woman aged 30 to 39 in good health.

The rearrangement joins TRBV6-6 to TRBJ1-2; 8 bases line up with TRBD1. V lost 6 bases and J lost 4; bases outside the gene matches: 7. CDR1 and CDR2 from the germline V gene are MNHNY and SVGAGI (reference sequence). The CDR3 loop spans 14 amino acids. CDR3 in DNA: TGTGCCAGCAGGGGGACAGGCGGATGCTATGGCTACACCTTC. Translated: CASRGTGGCYGYTF.

The rearrangement joins TRBV15 to TRBJ2-5; D gene unclear. This CDR3 contains 12 residues. V was clipped by 8 bases and J by 11 bases, with 18 bases between them. Germline lookup yields CDR1 LNHNV and CDR2 YYDKDF (reference sequence). This CDR3 reads CATGATNNEQYF. CDR3 coding DNA: TGTGCCACCGGAGCGACCAACAATGAGCAGTACTTC.

This sequence joins TRBV18 and TRBJ2-3; 7 bases fit TRBD1. From germline, CDR1 is KGHSH and CDR2 LQKENI. With V trimmed by 2 bases and J by 5 bases, 7 bases remained unmatched. The CDR3 totals 15 residues. In DNA form, the CDR3 reads TGTGCCAGCTCACCAAACAGGGGATCCAAAGATACGCAGTATTTT. Translating it yields CASSPNRGSKDTQYF.

This chain joins TRBV6-5 and TRBJ2-1; D may be TRBD2 (6 bases). This CDR3 comprises 13 residues. Trimming took off 6 bases at V and 7 bases at J, with 13 bases between the two ends. Germline lookup yields CDR1 MNHEY and CDR2 SVGAGI. Here the CDR3 DNA reads TGTGCCAGCAGACCGGGACTGAGGAATGAGCAGTTCTTC. Its translation: CASRPGLRNEQFF.

This clonotype was seen more than once but under ten times. V and J are TRBV3-1 and TRBJ2-2, with TRBD2 identical over 10 bases. The V segment lost 4 bases and the J segment 2 bases; nucleotides outside the gene matches: 7. The CDR3 loop spans 17 amino acids. From germline, CDR1 is LGHDT and CDR2 YNNKEL (reference sequence). The CDR3 region is CASSPPLAGVNTGELFF. The CDR3 DNA follows: TGTGCCAGCAGCCCACCTCTAGCGGGAGTTAACACCGGGGAGCTGTTTTTT.

The rearrangement links TRBV3-1 to TRBJ1-5; D unresolved. V lost 1 base and J 9 bases, leaving 10 bases between the germline ends. There are 13 residues in the CDR3. Per germline, CDR1 LGHDT and CDR2 YNNKEL (reference sequence). As DNA, the CDR3 is TGTGCCAGCAGCCAAGGAGAGGTTATGCCCCAGCATTTT. Translation gives CASSQGEVMPQHF.

At least ten counts were recorded for this clonotype. This rearrangement joins TRBV9 to TRBJ2-7, with 9 bases fitting TRBD1. With V trimmed by 0 bases and J by 3 bases, 1 base remained unmatched. The CDR3 consists of 14 residues. Looked up from germline, CDR1 is SGDLS and CDR2 is YYNGEE. This CDR3 reads CASSVGDRDYEQYF. CDR3 DNA: TGTGCCAGCAGCGTAGGGGACAGGGACTACGAGCAGTACTTC.

This clonotype is a singleton in its sample. The rearrangement joins TRBV11-1 to TRBJ2-1; 12 bases agree with TRBD2. Germline V gene sequence: CDR1 SGHAT, CDR2 FQDESV (reference sequence). This CDR3 spans 16 amino acids. The V gene end was trimmed by 5 bases and the J gene end by 8 bases; junction bases not matched to a gene: 10. CDR3 amino acids: CASSQNLAGGPHEQFF. CDR3 nucleotides: TGTGCCAGCAGCCAGAATCTAGCGGGGGGGCCCCATGAGCAGTTCTTC.